Described below is a single T cell receptor (beta chain) sequence and its context. The target antigen is unknown. These data belong to a study of shared clonotypes between healthy human individuals. Study-level information: In total, the donors were two women and three men aged 18 to 49.

In the original processing: Filtering of immunoSEQ junctional sequences could not match full-length read filtering. Repertoires were generated with immunoSEQ multiplex PCR, while TCRdb's copy carries only in-frame clones and drops some. V, J and clone size derive from that table, while D and trimming were established from the DNA sequence. Among about 550,000 clones listed, roughly 95% were seen once. CD8 cells regarded as naive lacked CD45RO, were positively chosen for CCR7, and omitted terminally differentiated effector memory CD45RA+ cells. CDR1 is SGDLS and CDR2 is YYNGEE in the germline V gene. This CDR3 contains 15 residues. Trimming removed 4 bases at V and 7 bases at J, with 18 bases between. Findings of the study overall: Across subsets, estimated richness was generally greater for naive than for memory populations. Investigators collected only blood, and repertoires in tissues likely differ.

Sequenced: naive CD8+ T cells sorted from blood. The chain couples TRBV9 to TRBJ2-1; a possible D gene is TRBD2 (6 bases). The receptor was derived from a young woman in good health. The CDR3 nucleotides are TGTGCCAGCAGCCCAACCCCTCTGACTAGGAATGAGCAGTTCTTC. It encodes CASSPTPLTRNEQFF.